Listed here are 32 T cell receptor beta chains from one sample, sequenced in a study of shared clonotypes between healthy human individuals. Terminally differentiated effector memory CD45RA+ cells were left out of the naive CD8 fraction, which was CD45RO-negative and positively selected for CCR7. Data came from immunoSEQ multiplex PCR; TCRdb stores just in-frame clones and leaves some out. The table has around 1,900,000 clones, about 94% seen once; the top ten hold around 1.7%. Sequencing was performed on naive CD8+ T cells from PBMCs. All receptors come from a man between 18 and 35 years old in good health. Some clones in this sample may be carry-over from other donors' samples.

This chain joins TRBV4-3 and TRBJ2-1, with TRBD2 matching 13 bases. The CDR3 is 18 amino acids. The ends lost 3 bases at V and 8 bases at J; junction bases unmatched: 13. Germline V CDR1 and CDR2: LGHNA, YSLEER. CDR3 sequence reads: CASSHRLLAGGPADEQFF. The CDR3 nucleotides are TGCGCCAGCAGCCACCGGCTACTAGCGGGAGGGCCAGCGGATGAGCAGTTCTTC.

This clone occurred once. The J gene is TRBJ2-1, the V gene TRBV9; 8 bases agree with TRBD2. J was trimmed by 8 bases and V by 0 bases; bases with no gene match: 7. The germline V gene encodes CDR1 SGDLS and CDR2 YYNGEE. There are 15 residues in the CDR3. CDR3 region: CASSVGAGDTDEQFF. CDR3 nucleotide sequence: TGTGCCAGCAGCGTAGGAGCGGGAGATACGGATGAGCAGTTCTTC.

The gene calls are TRBV13 and TRBJ2-1; D gene ambiguous. Germline lookup yields CDR1 PRHDT and CDR2 FYEKMQ (reference sequence). Trimming took off 5 bases at V and 6 bases at J, with 20 bases between the two ends. CDR3 length: 16 amino acids. CDR3 sequence reads: CASSPLAGTSINEQFF. The CDR3 bases are TGTGCCAGCAGCCCTCTGGCAGGAACGAGCATCAATGAGCAGTTCTTC.

The chain is built from TRBV28 and TRBJ1-5; D may be TRBD1 (5 bases). Germline assignment: CDR1 MDHEN and CDR2 SYDVKM. The CDR3 extends over 15 amino acids. V dropped 5 bases and J dropped 2 bases, with 13 bases sitting between them. CDR3 DNA sequence: TGTGCCAGCAGTGTCCCGGGGCCAGGCAATCAGCCCCAGCATTTT. This translates into CASSVPGPGNQPQHF.

The chain carries TRBV9 and TRBJ1-2, with 11 bases matching TRBD1. The germline CDR1 and CDR2 sequences are SGDLS and YYNGEE. The CDR3 is 16 residues long. The ends lost 5 bases at V and 1 base at J; junction bases unmatched: 7. The CDR3 here is CASSKGTGGNNYGYTF. CDR3 coding DNA: TGTGCCAGCAGTAAAGGGACAGGGGGAAATAACTATGGCTACACCTTC.

The V call is TRBV28, the J call TRBJ1-5; D unclear. Per germline, CDR1 MDHEN and CDR2 SYDVKM. V lost 5 bases and J 0 bases, leaving 11 bases between the germline ends. The CDR3 contains 15 residues. Written as DNA, the CDR3 is TGTGCCAGCAGTCCCCGTGGGAGTAGCAATCAGCCCCAGCATTTT. Translation gives CASSPRGSSNQPQHF.

V is TRBV5-6 and J is TRBJ2-7; D ambiguous. CDR3 size: 12 residues. The V end was cut by 2 bases, the J end by 4 bases, with 7 bases between. Germline CDR1 and CDR2: SGHDT and YYEEEE. In DNA form, the CDR3 reads TGTGCCAGCAGCTTTAGGAGTTACGAGCAGTACTTC. Amino acids: CASSFRSYEQYF. Drawing the rest from reference TRBV5-6 and TRBJ2-7, the complete variable domain is DAGVTQSPTHLIKTRGQQVTLRCSPKSGHDTVSWYQQALGQGPQFIFQYYEEEERQRGNFPDRFSGHQFPNYSSELNVNALLLGDSALYLCASSFRSYEQYFGPGTRLTVT.

This chain uses TRBV27 with TRBJ2-1; D assignment may be TRBD1 or TRBD2 (6 bases each). There are 14 residues in the CDR3. V shed 8 bases and J shed 4 bases, with 15 bases lying between them. Looked up from germline, CDR1 is MNHEY and CDR2 is SMNVEV (reference sequence). Here the CDR3 reads CASGGRVAYNEQFF. As DNA, the CDR3 is TGTGCCAGCGGGGGGCGAGTTGCTTACAATGAGCAGTTCTTC.

This chain connects TRBV7-8 to TRBJ1-1; D gene ambiguous. There are 14 residues in the CDR3. Trimming stripped 4 bases from V and 0 bases from J, with 9 bases between. Germline V gene sequence: CDR1 SGHVS, CDR2 FQNEAQ. The CDR3 loop is CASSWTSMNTEAFF. The CDR3 coding sequence is TGTGCCAGCAGCTGGACTTCTATGAACACTGAAGCTTTCTTT.

The rearrangement uses TRBV18 and TRBJ2-7; D is uncertain. V lost 2 bases and J lost 3, with 17 bases in between. There are 16 residues in the CDR3. The germline V gene encodes CDR1 KGHSH and CDR2 LQKENI. CDR3 loop: CASSPWPEQKFYEQYF. DNA of the CDR3: TGTGCCAGCTCACCATGGCCGGAACAGAAGTTCTACGAGCAGTACTTC.

J is TRBJ1-4 and V is TRBV28, with D possibly being TRBD1 (5 bases). V lost 3 bases and J lost 7, with 18 bases in between. The CDR3 totals 16 residues. Germline values: CDR1 MDHEN, CDR2 SYDVKM. In DNA, the CDR3 is TGTGCCAGCAGTTTCTCGCCAGGGCAAGGCAGTGAAAAACTGTTTTTT. Translation gives CASSFSPGQGSEKLFF. Full variable domain (rest looked up from reference TRBV28 and TRBJ1-4): DVKVTQSSRYLVKRTGEKVFLECVQDMDHENMFWYRQDPGLGLRLIYFSYDVKMKEKGDIPEGYSVSREKKERFSLILESASTNQTSMYLCASSFSPGQGSEKLFFGSGTQLSVL.

The rearrangement joins TRBV28 to TRBJ1-5; D gene ambiguous. This CDR3 is 14 amino acids long. With 3 bases removed from V and 3 bases from J, the gap between germline ends came to 9 bases. Germline values: CDR1 MDHEN, CDR2 SYDVKM. The CDR3 is CASSFWQLNQPQHF. For the CDR3, the DNA is TGTGCCAGCAGTTTTTGGCAGCTCAATCAGCCCCAGCATTTT.

The chain couples TRBV27 to TRBJ2-1, with TRBD1 matching over 7 bases. After removal of 10 bases from V and 1 base from J, the junction contained 4 bases not matched to a gene. Germline lookup yields CDR1 MNHEY and CDR2 SMNVEV (reference sequence). The CDR3 covers 13 residues. For the CDR3, the DNA is TGTGCCACCGCACAGGGGTCCTACAATGAGCAGTTCTTC. Protein product: CATAQGSYNEQFF.

The chain is built from TRBV7-2 and TRBJ2-7; the match to TRBD2 covers 9 bases. Germline-derived CDR1 and CDR2 are SGHTA and FQGNSA. The CDR3 contains 17 residues. V lost 0 bases to trimming and J lost 0 bases; unmatched junction nucleotides: 6. Here the CDR3 reads CASSLALAGAPSYEQYF. CDR3 DNA sequence: TGTGCCAGCAGCTTAGCTTTAGCGGGAGCGCCCTCCTACGAGCAGTACTTC.

The chain links TRBV7-9 to TRBJ2-1; D is unresolved. The CDR3 has 13 residues. V lost 4 bases and J 5 bases, leaving 9 bases between the germline ends. The germline gives CDR1 SEHNR, CDR2 FQNEAQ (reference sequence). DNA of the CDR3: TGTGCCAGCAGCTCGTTACTGCACAATGAGCAGTTCTTC. Its translation: CASSSLLHNEQFF.

The chain has TRBV7-9 and TRBJ2-1, with no clear D. V dropped 1 base and J dropped 0 bases, with 16 bases sitting between them. This CDR3 is 18 amino acids long. Germline V gene data show CDR1 as SEHNR and CDR2 as FQNEAQ (reference sequence). CDR3 residues: CASSLEYARLSSYNEQFF. As DNA, the CDR3 is TGTGCCAGCAGCTTAGAATATGCCCGCCTTAGCTCCTACAATGAGCAGTTCTTC.

This chain joins TRBV7-9 and TRBJ1-2, with no clear D. V dropped 10 bases and J dropped 3 bases, with 3 bases sitting between them. This CDR3 is 9 amino acids long. CDR1 and CDR2 from the germline V gene are SEHNR and FQNEAQ (reference sequence). The CDR3 sequence is CATDYGYTF. The CDR3 DNA follows: TGTGCCACAGACTATGGCTACACCTTC.

CDR3 bases: TGTGCCAGCAGCTTAGTGTACGGGGAGACCCAGTACTTC. Protein product: CASSLVYGETQYF. V usage is TRBV11-3 and J usage is TRBJ2-5; D ambiguous. Trimming shortened V by 1 base and J by 5 bases, and 8 bases separated the two germline ends. The germline gives CDR1 SGHNT, CDR2 YENEEA. CDR3 size: 13 residues.

V usage is TRBV7-9 and J usage is TRBJ2-5, with D hard to call. The CDR3 contains 14 residues. Trimming pared 1 base from V and 2 bases from J, leaving 8 bases between. Germline CDR1 and CDR2: SEHNR and FQNEAQ (reference sequence). The DNA for the CDR3 is TGTGCCAGCAGCTTAGTGGACGGACAAGAGACCCAGTACTTC. This gives the protein CASSLVDGQETQYF.

The rearrangement links TRBV4-2 to TRBJ2-2, with 8 bases fitting TRBD2. The junction had 8 bases not matched to a gene; V was cut back by 1 base and J by 4 bases. The CDR3 consists of 17 residues. Germline lookup yields CDR1 LGHNA and CDR2 YNFKEQ. The CDR3 loop reads CASSQAPPGGITGELFF. In DNA, the CDR3 is TGTGCCAGCAGCCAAGCCCCGCCGGGAGGGATCACCGGGGAGCTGTTTTTT.

The V gene is TRBV5-4, the J gene TRBJ2-1; D call uncertain. The V end lost 1 base, the J end lost 0 bases, and 8 bases lay between the germline ends. Per the germline V gene, CDR1 is SGHNT and CDR2 is YYREEE (reference sequence). The CDR3 runs 15 residues. The CDR3 bases are TGTGCCAGCAGCTTGCTCTCCCCCTCCTACAATGAGCAGTTCTTC. Its translation is CASSLLSPSYNEQFF.

CDR3 sequence (DNA): TGTGCCAGCAGCCGAGTGATATGGACAGGGGTCACGGGTAGCAATCAGCCCCAGCATTTT. Amino acids: CASSRVIWTGVTGSNQPQHF. The chain is built from TRBV7-8 and TRBJ1-5; 9 bases are shared with TRBD1. CDR3 size: 20 residues. Germline V CDR1 and CDR2: SGHVS, FQNEAQ. With V trimmed by 5 bases and J by 0 bases, 17 bases remained unmatched.

The rearrangement uses TRBV7-9 and TRBJ2-7; 8 bases are shared with TRBD1. This CDR3 has 15 residues. With V trimmed by 7 bases and J by 0 bases, 8 bases remained unmatched. From germline, CDR1 is SEHNR and CDR2 FQNEAQ (reference sequence). The CDR3 coding sequence is TGTGCCAGCACTATGGGACAGGCTAGCTCCTACGAGCAGTACTTC. Its protein is CASTMGQASSYEQYF.

The chain links TRBV10-3 to TRBJ2-2; the match to TRBD2 covers 13 bases. With 6 bases clipped from V and 5 bases from J, the junction kept 9 bases outside the gene matches. The germline V gene has CDR1 ENHRY and CDR2 SYGVKD. The CDR3 covers 17 residues. The CDR3 region has the DNA TGTGCCATCAGGACCACCCGGACTAGCGGGAGTACCGGGGAGCTGTTTTTT. This encodes CAIRTTRTSGSTGELFF.

The V and J genes are TRBV7-9 and TRBJ2-3; D ambiguous. CDR1 is SEHNR, CDR2 FQNEAQ, per germline (reference sequence). The V gene lost 3 bases and the J gene lost 4 bases, with 11 bases spanning the gap. The CDR3 loop spans 14 amino acids. The CDR3 loop is CASSLPLAPDTQYF. The CDR3 DNA sequence: TGTGCCAGCAGCTTGCCTTTGGCGCCAGATACGCAGTATTTT.

The chain combines TRBV15 with TRBJ2-7, with D possibly being TRBD1 (6 bases). The CDR3 is 12 amino acids. Germline CDR1 LNHNV, CDR2 YYDKDF (reference sequence). Trimming pared 5 bases from V and 6 bases from J, leaving 11 bases between. The CDR3 coding sequence is TGTGCCACCAGCTCCCGAGGGGGCGAGCAGTACTTC. Protein sequence: CATSSRGGEQYF.

J is TRBJ2-7 and V is TRBV21-1; the tabulated D call, TRBD1, remains unverified against the DNA. TRBV21-1 is described as a pseudogene. The CDR3 is made up of 22 amino acids. The CDR3 here is CASSHKKPRGQGPTRSSYEQYF. CDR3 nucleotide sequence: TGTGCCAGCAGCCATAAAAAGCCGAGGGGACAGGGTCCCACTCGAAGCTCCTACGAGCAGTACTTC.

The chain recombines TRBV11-2 with TRBJ2-7, with 8 bases fitting TRBD1. Germline V gene data show CDR1 as SGHAT and CDR2 as FQNNGV. CDR3 length equals 16 residues. J gave up 4 bases and V 4 bases, and 12 bases lay outside the gene matches. CDR3 amino acids: CASSSRGAGGSYEQYF. DNA for the CDR3: TGTGCCAGCAGCTCCCGTGGGGCAGGGGGCTCGTACGAGCAGTACTTC.

This clone was seen only once. This rearrangement joins TRBV6-1 to TRBJ2-3, with D hard to call. CDR3 length: 15 amino acids. Germline CDR1 MNHNS, CDR2 SASEGT. V was cut by 3 bases and J by 2 bases, with 12 bases left in between. CDR3 nucleotides: TGTGCCAGCAGTGAGGGCGAGGCAGTCACAGATACGCAGTATTTT. Translating it yields CASSEGEAVTDTQYF.

The chain uses TRBV28 and TRBJ2-1, with 7 bases that match TRBD2. The CDR3 covers 15 residues. In germline, CDR1 is MDHEN, CDR2 SYDVKM. V trimming: 4 bases; J trimming: 5 bases; junction bases outside the gene matches: 8. The CDR3 DNA follows: TGTGCCAGCAGTTGGACTGGGGAGGGGAACAATGAGCAGTTCTTC. Translating gives CASSWTGEGNNEQFF.

The rearrangement joins TRBV5-1 to TRBJ2-3; possibly TRBD1 for D (6 bases). CDR1 and CDR2 (germline): SGHRS, YFSETQ. Deletions cut 0 bases from V and 5 bases from J, with 19 bases between. This CDR3 has 17 residues. The CDR3 loop is CASSLDVLGRGRDTQYF. CDR3 DNA sequence: TGCGCCAGCAGCTTGGATGTCTTAGGAAGGGGGAGAGATACGCAGTATTTT.

This clone has only a few counts. A read error may account for a junction end that differs from germline. This chain connects TRBV5-1 to TRBJ1-2, with D tentatively TRBD1 (6 bases). The CDR3 consists of 15 residues. The germline V gene has CDR1 SGHRS and CDR2 YFSETQ. CDR3 residues: CASTLGPGDNYGYTF. As DNA, the CDR3 is TGCGCCAGCACCTTGGGACCAGGGGATAACTATGGCTACACCTTC.